These 23 T cell receptor beta chains originate from one sample sequenced in a study of blood T cell repertoires in COVID-19 (TCRdb year 2020). Library method: the immunoSEQ multiplex PCR assay. In TCRdb, the immuneACCESS table is reduced to in-frame sequences with V and J assigned. These tables do not hold every clone; where another copy was compared, an unresolved V gene accounts for under half, and the others remain unexplained. This sample has about 150,000 clones in its table, and 80% of those were observed once. Around 5% of the sample lies in the top ten. Sequencing input: peripheral blood. Every receptor here comes from a woman in her forties or fifties with acute or convalescent COVID-19.

V usage is TRBV18 and J usage is TRBJ1-1, with D unresolved. This CDR3 contains 12 residues. CDR1 and CDR2 (germline): KGHSH, LQKENI. V lost 10 bases to trimming and J lost 10 bases, with 19 bases between them. In nucleotides, the CDR3 is TGTGCCACCCAAACGGGGTTAGTTCCAGCTTTCTTT. This encodes CATQTGLVPAFF. The full variable domain, in which reference TRBV18 and TRBJ1-1 provide the parts outside the CDR3, is NAGVMQNPRHLVRRRGQEARLRCSPMKGHSHVYWYRQLPEEGLKFMVYLQKENIIDESGMPKERFSAEFPKEGPSILRIQQVVRGDSAAYFCATQTGLVPAFFGQGTRLTVV.

The chain carries TRBV6-6 and TRBJ1-2; 9 nucleotides line up with TRBD1. The CDR3 consists of 15 residues. V shed 7 bases and J 1 base; nucleotides not matched to a gene: 7. CDR1 and CDR2 (germline): MNHNY, SVGAGI (reference sequence). The CDR3 nucleotides read TGTGCCAGCAACACCGGGACAGGGCATAACTATGGCTACACCTTC. Translation: CASNTGTGHNYGYTF.

This rearrangement joins TRBV6-1 to TRBJ1-2; a possible D gene is TRBD1 (6 bases). V was trimmed by 4 bases and J by 1 base, leaving 19 bases between them. The CDR3 extends over 17 amino acids. The germline V gene has CDR1 MNHNS and CDR2 SASEGT. The CDR3 sequence is CASSGGSSGAFNYGYTF. For the CDR3, the DNA is TGTGCCAGCAGTGGGGGATCCTCAGGGGCTTTTAACTATGGCTACACCTTC.

This chain uses TRBV27 with TRBJ1-1; 7 bases line up with TRBD1. The CDR3 covers 16 residues. Trimming took 7 bases from V and 0 from J; bases not matched to a gene: 11. The germline gives CDR1 MNHEY, CDR2 SMNVEV (reference sequence). CDR3 amino acids: CASKPGGSLMNTEAFF. As DNA, the CDR3 is TGTGCCAGCAAACCAGGGGGGTCCTTAATGAACACTGAAGCTTTCTTT.

The V call is TRBV3-1 (or the pseudogene TRBV3-2), the J call TRBJ2-7; possibly TRBD2 for D (5 bases). Germline V gene sequence: CDR1 LGHDT, CDR2 YNNKEL (reference sequence). The CDR3 totals 18 residues. The V end was cut by 4 bases, the J end by 4 bases, with 26 bases between. The CDR3 coding sequence is TGTGCCAGCAGCCCCTCCTTACTTCCGCAGGCGGGTTGGTACGAGCAGTACTTC. This encodes CASSPSLLPQAGWYEQYF.

This sequence joins TRBV6-2 or TRBV6-3 and TRBJ2-1; TRBD2 is a possible D gene (6 bases). The CDR3 extends over 13 amino acids. The germline V gene encodes CDR1 MNHEY and CDR2 SVGEGT. Trimming removed 6 bases from V and 5 bases from J, with 11 bases in between. The CDR3 protein is CASSPSGDNEQFF. The CDR3 DNA sequence: TGTGCCAGCAGCCCCTCGGGGGACAATGAGCAGTTCTTC.

This chain joins TRBV24-1 and TRBJ2-5; D may be TRBD1 (5 bases). In germline, CDR1 is KGHDR, CDR2 SFDVKD. V lost 8 bases, J lost 4 bases, and 28 bases lay in between. CDR3 size: 18 residues. The CDR3 region has the DNA TGTGCCACCACACAAGCCCCCGTCCCATACAGGATTCGAGAGACCCAGTACTTC. Amino acid sequence: CATTQAPVPYRIRETQYF.

This clone occurred once. The V call is TRBV7-2, the J call TRBJ1-2; D unresolved. The CDR3 length is 16 residues. Germline V gives CDR1 SGHTA, CDR2 FQGNSA. Trimming stripped 4 bases from V and 7 bases from J, with 22 bases between. Here the CDR3 reads CASSSNLLNELGGYTF. CDR3 bases: TGTGCCAGCAGCTCAAACCTCCTGAACGAGCTTGGTGGCTACACCTTC.

DNA of the CDR3: TGCGCCAGCAGCCAAACAGGGGACACCTACAATGAGCAGTTCTTC. It codes for CASSQTGDTYNEQFF. The chain links TRBV4-3 to TRBJ2-1, with 7 bases aligning to TRBD1. Germline CDR1 LGHNA, CDR2 YSLEER. The V segment lost 2 bases and the J segment 2 bases; nucleotides outside the gene matches: 3. The CDR3 length is 15 residues.

The chain carries TRBV5-1 and TRBJ2-1; maybe TRBD2 (5 bases). The length of the CDR3 is 14 residues. CDR1 and CDR2 from the germline V gene are SGHRS and YFSETQ. V gave up 1 base and J gave up 5 bases, with 10 bases separating them. CDR3 in amino acids: CASSLSSRDNEQFF. CDR3 bases: TGCGCCAGCAGCTTGTCCTCGAGGGACAATGAGCAGTTCTTC.

Only a few counts were recorded for this clone. The rearrangement links TRBV7-6 to TRBJ2-5; TRBD1 aligns across 7 bases. This CDR3 comprises 14 residues. Per the germline V gene, CDR1 is SGHVS and CDR2 is FNYEAQ. The V and J ends lost 2 bases and 8 bases, in that order; junction bases with no gene match: 8. The CDR3, as DNA: TGTGCCAGCAGCTTACCCCCGACAGGGCGAACCCAGTACTTC. Protein product: CASSLPPTGRTQYF.

The chain joins TRBV7-2 to TRBJ2-7, with 11 positions matching TRBD1. Losses at the gene ends were 2 bases for V and 6 bases for J; bases not matched to a gene: 12. This CDR3 is 17 amino acids long. Germline V gives CDR1 SGHTA, CDR2 FQGNSA. The DNA for the CDR3 is TGTGCCAGCAGCTTACCCGGGACAGGGGGTTACGTGTTCGAGCAGTACTTC. It translates to CASSLPGTGGYVFEQYF.

The chain uses TRBV7-2 and TRBJ1-1; D is ambiguous. The germline V gene has CDR1 SGHTA and CDR2 FQGNSA. This CDR3 contains 14 residues. V lost 5 bases, J lost 0 bases, and 10 bases lay in between. The CDR3 loop reads CASSDDIMNTEAFF. In DNA form, the CDR3 reads TGTGCCAGCAGCGATGACATCATGAACACTGAAGCTTTCTTT.

As regards this clone: The junction differs from germline at one of its ends, possibly a read error. The chain combines TRBV12-3 or TRBV12-4 with TRBJ2-3, with 9 bases fitting TRBD2. The CDR3 totals 12 residues. For the CDR3, the DNA is TGTGCCAGCACCCTAGGCCTAGCGGGGTCGAATTTT. Translating it yields CASTLGLAGSNF.

This rearrangement joins TRBV19 to TRBJ1-1; TRBD1 matches 9 bases. Germline CDR1 and CDR2: LNHDA and SQIVND (reference sequence). The CDR3 has 15 amino acids. The V and J ends lost 5 bases and 5 bases, in that order; junction bases with no gene match: 9. CDR3 residues: CASSPDRGLGTEAFF. CDR3 in DNA: TGTGCCAGTAGTCCGGACAGGGGTCTGGGGACTGAAGCTTTCTTT.

DNA of the CDR3: TGTGCCAGCAGCTTGATGACAGGGAAAAGCACTGAAGCTTTCTTT. Protein product: CASSLMTGKSTEAFF. This rearrangement joins TRBV11-2 to TRBJ1-1; TRBD1 agrees at 7 bases. Per germline, CDR1 SGHAT and CDR2 FQNNGV. This CDR3 spans 15 amino acids. The junction had 8 bases not matched to a gene; V was cut back by 3 bases and J by 4 bases. The variable domain in full, completed from reference TRBV11-2 and TRBJ1-1, reads EAGVAQSPRYKIIEKRQSVAFWCNPISGHATLYWYQQILGQGPKLLIQFQNNGVVDDSQLPKDRFSAERLKGVDSTLKIQPAKLEDSAVYLCASSLMTGKSTEAFFGQGTRLTVV.

CDR3 bases: TGTGCCAGCAGCGAGACGATGCAGGGGGAGGCTAATGAAAAACTGTTTTTT. Translating it yields CASSETMQGEANEKLFF. The V and J genes are TRBV9 and TRBJ1-4, with 7 bases aligning to TRBD1. CDR1 is SGDLS and CDR2 is YYNGEE in the germline V gene. This CDR3 comprises 17 residues. V shed 3 bases, J shed 3 bases, and the junction held 11 bases outside the gene matches. The whole variable domain, filled in from reference TRBV9 and TRBJ1-4, reads DSGVTQTPKHLITATGQRVTLRCSPRSGDLSVYWYQQSLDQGLQFLIQYYNGEERAKGNILERFSAQQFPDLHSELNLSSLELGDSALYFCASSETMQGEANEKLFFGSGTQLSVL.

The J gene is TRBJ1-1, the V gene TRBV4-1; 7 positions match TRBD1. Germline trimming cut 2 bases from V and 3 bases from J; bases unmatched to any gene: 6. Germline V CDR1 and CDR2: MGHRA, YSYEKL. The CDR3 runs 15 residues. The CDR3 protein is CASSQPGQLDTEAFF. As DNA, the CDR3 is TGCGCCAGCAGCCAACCGGGACAGTTGGACACTGAAGCTTTCTTT.

V gene TRBV27 combines with J gene TRBJ1-6; D gene unclear. V lost 2 bases to trimming and J lost 7 bases, with 12 bases between them. Germline loops: CDR1 MNHEY, CDR2 SMNVEV (reference sequence). The CDR3 length is 15 residues. The DNA of the CDR3 is TGTGCCAGCAGTTTAGTCGAAACGGGGAATTCACCCCTCCACTTT. Amino acids: CASSLVETGNSPLHF.

This clone occurred once. The chain recombines TRBV15 with TRBJ1-3; 8 positions agree with TRBD1. V shed 4 bases, J shed 0 bases, and the junction held 5 bases outside the gene matches. CDR3 length equals 16 residues. Germline CDR1 reads LNHNV; CDR2 reads YYDKDF (reference sequence). The CDR3 sequence: CATSTGGGSSGNTIYF. CDR3 in DNA: TGTGCCACCAGCACAGGGGGCGGATCCTCTGGAAACACCATATATTTT.

The chain has TRBV2 and TRBJ1-5; maybe TRBD1 (5 bases). CDR3 size: 13 residues. Trimming stripped 8 bases from V and 5 bases from J, with 13 bases between. Germline values: CDR1 SNHLY, CDR2 FYNNEI. In nucleotides, the CDR3 is TGTGCCAGCCGGGGGGGGGACCATCAGCCCCAGCATTTT. Its translation: CASRGGDHQPQHF.

The sample holds a few counts of this clone. The chain links TRBV7-9 to TRBJ2-2; D remains unclear. The ends were cut back, 3 bases at V and 7 bases at J, with 6 bases in the middle. CDR1 is SEHNR, CDR2 FQNEAQ, per germline (reference sequence). This CDR3 has 12 residues. The CDR3 DNA reads as TGTGCCAGCAGCTTTACGGGCGGGGAGCTGTTTTTT. It yields the protein CASSFTGGELFF.

The chain couples TRBV6-2 or TRBV6-3 to TRBJ2-3, with 7 bases matching TRBD1. The CDR3 is 14 residues long. From germline, CDR1 is MNHEY and CDR2 SVGEGT. Trimming cost V 6 bases and J 2 bases; bases outside gene matches: 5. In DNA, the CDR3 is TGTGCCAGCAGCCTCACAGGGGCCACAGATACGCAGTATTTT. Translation: CASSLTGATDTQYF.